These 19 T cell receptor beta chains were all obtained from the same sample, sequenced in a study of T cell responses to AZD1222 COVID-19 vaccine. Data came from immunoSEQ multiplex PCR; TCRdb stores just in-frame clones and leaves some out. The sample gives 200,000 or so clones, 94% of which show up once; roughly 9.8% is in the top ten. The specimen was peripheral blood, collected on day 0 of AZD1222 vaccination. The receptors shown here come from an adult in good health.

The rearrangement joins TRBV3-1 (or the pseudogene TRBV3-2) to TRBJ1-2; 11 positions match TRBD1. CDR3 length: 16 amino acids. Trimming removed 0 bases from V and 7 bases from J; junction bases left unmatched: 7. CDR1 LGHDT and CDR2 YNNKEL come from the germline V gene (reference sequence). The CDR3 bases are TGTGCCAGCAGCCAAGATACGGACAGGGGGCTGAGTGGCTACACCTTC. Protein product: CASSQDTDRGLSGYTF.

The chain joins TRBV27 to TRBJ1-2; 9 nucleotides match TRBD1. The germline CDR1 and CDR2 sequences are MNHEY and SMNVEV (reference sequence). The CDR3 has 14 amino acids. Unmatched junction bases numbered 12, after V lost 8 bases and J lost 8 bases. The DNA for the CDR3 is TGTGCCAGCGACCCAACCGGGACAGGGAAGGGCTACACCTTC. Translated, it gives CASDPTGTGKGYTF.

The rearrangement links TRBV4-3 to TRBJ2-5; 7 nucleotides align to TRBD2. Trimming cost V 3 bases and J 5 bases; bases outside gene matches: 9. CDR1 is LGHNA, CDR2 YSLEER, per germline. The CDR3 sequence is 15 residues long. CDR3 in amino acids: CASSQETSARETQYF. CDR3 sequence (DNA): TGCGCCAGCAGCCAGGAAACTAGCGCTCGGGAGACCCAGTACTTC.

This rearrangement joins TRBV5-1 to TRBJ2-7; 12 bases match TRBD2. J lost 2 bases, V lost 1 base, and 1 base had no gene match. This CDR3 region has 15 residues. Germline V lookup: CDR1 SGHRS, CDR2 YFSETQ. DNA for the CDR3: TGCGCCAGCAGCTTGCCTAGCGGGAGGGCCTACGAGCAGTACTTC. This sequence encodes CASSLPSGRAYEQYF.

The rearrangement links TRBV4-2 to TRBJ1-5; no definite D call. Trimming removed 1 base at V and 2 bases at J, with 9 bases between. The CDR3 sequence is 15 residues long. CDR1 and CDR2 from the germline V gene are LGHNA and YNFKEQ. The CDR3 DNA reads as TGTGCCAGCAGCCAAGGGTCCCGGGGCAATCAGCCCCAGCATTTT. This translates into CASSQGSRGNQPQHF.

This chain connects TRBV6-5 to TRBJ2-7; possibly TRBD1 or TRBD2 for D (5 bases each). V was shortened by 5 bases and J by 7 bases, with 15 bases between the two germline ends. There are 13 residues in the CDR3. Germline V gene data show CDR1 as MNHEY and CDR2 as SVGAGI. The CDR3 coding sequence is TGTGCCAGCAGTCGGGACCAGTTGTGGGAGCAGTACTTC. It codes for CASSRDQLWEQYF.

The DNA of the CDR3 is TGTGCCAGCAGCCGGGACTACGGCACAGATACGCAGTATTTT. It codes for CASSRDYGTDTQYF. The J gene is TRBJ2-3, the V gene TRBV3-1 (or the pseudogene TRBV3-2); 7 nucleotides line up with TRBD2. The ends lost 4 bases at V and 1 base at J; junction bases unmatched: 2. CDR1 is LGHDT and CDR2 is YNNKEL in the germline V gene (reference sequence). The length of the CDR3 is 14 residues.

CDR3 nucleotides: TGTGCCAGCAGGAGGGGGAGTGGGACTTCACCCCTCCACTTT. Amino acids: CASRRGSGTSPLHF. The chain recombines TRBV6-5 with TRBJ1-6; D is possibly TRBD1 (6 bases). This CDR3 spans 14 amino acids. V was pared by 6 bases and J by 9 bases, with 15 bases between. Germline V lookup: CDR1 MNHEY, CDR2 SVGAGI.

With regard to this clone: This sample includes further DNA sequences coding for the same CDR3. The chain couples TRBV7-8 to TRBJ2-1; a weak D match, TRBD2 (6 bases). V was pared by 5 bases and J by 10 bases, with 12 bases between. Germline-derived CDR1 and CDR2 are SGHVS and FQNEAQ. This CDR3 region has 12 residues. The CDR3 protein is CASSPLAGEQFF. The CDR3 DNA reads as TGTGCCAGCAGCCCATTGGCGGGGGAGCAGTTCTTC.

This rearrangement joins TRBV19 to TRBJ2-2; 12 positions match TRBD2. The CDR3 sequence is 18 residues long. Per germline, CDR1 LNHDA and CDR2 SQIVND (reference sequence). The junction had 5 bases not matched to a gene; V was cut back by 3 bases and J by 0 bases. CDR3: CASSMRGTSGPNTGELFF. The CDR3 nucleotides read TGTGCCAGTAGTATGAGAGGGACTAGCGGGCCGAACACCGGGGAGCTGTTTTTT.

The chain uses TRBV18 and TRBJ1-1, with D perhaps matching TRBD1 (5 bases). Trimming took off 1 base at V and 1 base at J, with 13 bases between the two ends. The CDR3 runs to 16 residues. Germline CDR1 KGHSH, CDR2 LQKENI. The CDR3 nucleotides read TGTGCCAGCTCACCACGGGACCGTATCCAGAACACTGAAGCTTTCTTT. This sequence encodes CASSPRDRIQNTEAFF.

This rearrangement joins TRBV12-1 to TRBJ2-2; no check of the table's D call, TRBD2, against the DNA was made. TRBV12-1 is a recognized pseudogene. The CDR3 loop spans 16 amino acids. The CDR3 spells CAKGLASGNYTGELFF. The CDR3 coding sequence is TGTGCCAAAGGGTTGGCTAGCGGGAATTACACCGGGGAGCTGTTTTTT.

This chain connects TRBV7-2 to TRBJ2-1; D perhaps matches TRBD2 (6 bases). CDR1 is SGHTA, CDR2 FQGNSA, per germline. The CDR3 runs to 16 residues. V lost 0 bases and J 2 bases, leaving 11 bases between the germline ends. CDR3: CASSLAGGATYNEQFF. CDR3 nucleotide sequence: TGTGCCAGCAGCTTAGCGGGAGGAGCAACCTACAATGAGCAGTTCTTC. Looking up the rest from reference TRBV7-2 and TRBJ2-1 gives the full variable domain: GAGVSQSPSNKVTEKGKDVELRCDPISGHTALYWYRQSLGQGLEFLIYFQGNSAPDKSGLPSDRFSAERTGGSVSTLTIQRTQQEDSAVYLCASSLAGGATYNEQFFGPGTRLTVL.

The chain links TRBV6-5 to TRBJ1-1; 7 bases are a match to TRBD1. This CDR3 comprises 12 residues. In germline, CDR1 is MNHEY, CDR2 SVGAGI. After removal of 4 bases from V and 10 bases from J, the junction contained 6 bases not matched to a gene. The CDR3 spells CASSSTTGRAFF. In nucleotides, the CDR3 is TGTGCCAGCAGTTCCACGACAGGGCGAGCTTTCTTT.

CDR3 sequence reads: CASSMRGRTNEKLFF. The DNA of the CDR3 is TGTGCCAGTAGTATGAGGGGCAGGACGAATGAAAAACTGTTTTTT. This chain links TRBV19 with TRBJ1-4, with a tentative D call TRBD1 (5 bases). The CDR3 spans 15 residues. The ends were cut back, 3 bases at V and 5 bases at J, with 13 bases in the middle. CDR1 and CDR2 from the germline V gene are LNHDA and SQIVND (reference sequence).

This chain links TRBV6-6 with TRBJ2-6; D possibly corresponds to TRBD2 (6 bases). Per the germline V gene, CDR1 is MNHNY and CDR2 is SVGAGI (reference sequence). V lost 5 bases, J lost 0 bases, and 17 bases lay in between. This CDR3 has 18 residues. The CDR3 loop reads CASSPGLPLSSGANVLTF. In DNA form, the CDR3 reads TGTGCCAGCAGTCCGGGACTCCCTCTTTCCTCTGGGGCCAACGTCCTGACTTTC.

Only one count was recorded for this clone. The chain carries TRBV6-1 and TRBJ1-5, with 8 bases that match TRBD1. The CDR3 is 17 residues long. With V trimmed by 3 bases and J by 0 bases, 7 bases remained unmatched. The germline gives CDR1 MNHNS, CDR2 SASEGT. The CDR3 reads CASSEGTGPYSNQPQHF. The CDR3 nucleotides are TGTGCCAGCAGTGAGGGGACAGGACCTTATAGCAATCAGCCCCAGCATTTT.

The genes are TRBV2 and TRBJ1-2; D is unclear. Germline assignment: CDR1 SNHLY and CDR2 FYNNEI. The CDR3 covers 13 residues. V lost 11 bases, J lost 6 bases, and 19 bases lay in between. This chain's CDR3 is CALAVVQTNGYTF. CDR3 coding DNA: TGTGCCCTCGCGGTGGTGCAAACCAATGGCTACACCTTC.

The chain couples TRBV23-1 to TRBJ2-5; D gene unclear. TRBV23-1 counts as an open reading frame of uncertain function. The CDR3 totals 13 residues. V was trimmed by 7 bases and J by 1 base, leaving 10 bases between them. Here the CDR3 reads CASTHTRQETQYF. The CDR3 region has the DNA TGCGCCAGCACGCACACACGCCAAGAGACCCAGTACTTC.